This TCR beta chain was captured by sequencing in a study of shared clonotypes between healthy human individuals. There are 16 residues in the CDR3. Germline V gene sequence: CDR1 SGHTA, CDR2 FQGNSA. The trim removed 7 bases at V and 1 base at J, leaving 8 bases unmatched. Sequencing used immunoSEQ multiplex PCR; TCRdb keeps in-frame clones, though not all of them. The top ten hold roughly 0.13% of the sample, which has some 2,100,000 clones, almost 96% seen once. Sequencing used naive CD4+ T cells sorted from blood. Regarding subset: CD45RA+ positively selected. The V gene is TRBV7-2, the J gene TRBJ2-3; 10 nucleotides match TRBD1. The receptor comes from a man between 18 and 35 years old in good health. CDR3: CASTPLGTGGTDTQYF. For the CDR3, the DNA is TGTGCCAGCACCCCCCTCGGGACAGGGGGCACAGATACGCAGTATTTT.